What follows describes a single TCR beta chain. The antigen is not known. Expressed TCRB transcripts were sequenced because the entire RNA isolate underwent reverse transcription. The data were produced by immunoSEQ multiplex PCR, yet TCRdb's version contains in-frame clones alone and is incomplete. The table lists hundreds of thousands of clones, roughly 11% of them singletons, with roughly 0.046% in the top ten. These data are taken from a study of beta chain features in type 1 diabetes. Broader study findings: VDJ junctions in type 1 diabetes patients carried more deletions and fewer insertions.

Per the germline V gene, CDR1 is SGDLS and CDR2 is YYNGEE. The CDR3 spans 15 residues. Between the trimmed V and J ends, which lost 0 bases and 0 bases, there was a span of 10 bases. Markers CD45RO/CCR7/CD25/CD127/CD95/CD27 served to sort CD4+ naive, central memory, regulatory and stem cell-like memory cells. The specimen was naive CD4+ T cells from blood. This clonotype was sampled from a young woman in good health. The gene calls are TRBV9 and TRBJ2-7, with D possibly TRBD1 on 6 matching bases. CDR3 loop: CASSVASTGSYEQYF. CDR3 nucleotide sequence: TGTGCCAGCAGCGTAGCCTCGACAGGCTCCTACGAGCAGTACTTC.